The TCR beta chain described here comes from a study of STAT3 mutations in large granular lymphocyte leukemia (dated by TCRdb to 2018 to 2020). As for the study more broadly: Canonical activating STAT3 mutations were detected in roughly half of the longitudinally sequenced T-LGLL patients. Over half of the T-LGLL patients were given one or more immunosuppressive therapy regimens, and 40% of the treated patients had a hematologic response. Patients with T-cell large granular lymphocyte leukemia underwent serial deep sequencing of TCRbeta CDR3 and STAT3 to reconstruct clonal hierarchy and dynamics. From an initial cohort of roughly 220 LGL patients, around 17 representative T-LGLL cases were picked for longitudinal TCRbeta and STAT3 sequencing. A couple of patients with natural killer LGL leukemia were also sequenced longitudinally as controls within the study. Each patient was sequenced at an average of approximately 3.8 time points, ranging from 2 to 8 samplings. Study-wide conclusions, independent of this receptor: Persisting codominant clonotypes in some patients meant a small but highly pathogenic clone may have been missed. At least one immunodominant TCRbeta clonotype was identified in every T-LGLL patient, and multiple immunodominant subclonotypes were identified in about half of the T-LGLL patients. Variable intervals between samplings and differing treatment regimens complicated linking therapy response to changes in TCR clonal burden. Several patients had a dominant TCR clone burden greater than the STAT3 mutant burden, which suggests that the STAT3 mutation arose secondarily within a clone that had already expanded. In about 30% of the 18 patients, TCR clonotype switching occurred after therapy, and every newly emerging clone was STAT3 wild type. Because no samples were available when a clone first appeared, clonal expansion had to be inferred from samplings taken at other points.

Note on this clone: This clone's antigen is unknown. No base qualities exist here, and no much larger clone lies one base off it.

DNA was extracted from blood mononuclear cells, and the same DNA was used for both TCR and STAT3 sequencing. Based on the germline V gene (reference sequence), the CDR1 and CDR2 sequences are GTSNPN and SVGIG. There are 14 amino acids in the CDR3, from cysteine to phenylalanine inclusive. CDR3 DNA only is kept here, 42 bases in frame from base 1. V is reduced by 4 bases and J by 0 bases, leaving a spacing of 10 bases between them. TCRbeta libraries were sequenced on an Illumina MiSeq, and an average of about 41,000 productive templates per sample was obtained. TCRbeta CDR3 libraries were generated with the immunoSEQ assay using multiplex PCR amplification. The paper's processing steps were these. Repertoire diversity was calculated as previously defined, with values near 0 taken to indicate extremely monoclonal samples. TCRdb limited this immuneACCESS table to in-frame rearrangements with V and J called. A share of clones is missing; checked studies link under half to unresolved V genes, and the rest is unexplained. The V and J calls and the clone size are those of that table, but D and trimming were determined from the DNA. In all, the sample holds thousands of clones, and about 50% of those were seen once. The ten largest clones take up over 75% of the sample.

Specimen: peripheral blood mononuclear cells. This receptor chain uses TRBV30 and TRBJ1-5, with a tentative D gene TRBD1 over 6 matching bases. The TCR sequence derives from a man aged 55 to 70 with T-cell large granular lymphocyte leukemia. Some clones in this sample may be carry-over from other donors' samples. The age is the age at diagnosis. Here the CDR3 is given as CAWTRQDSNQPQHF. The bases read TGTGCCTGGACAAGACAGGATAGCAATCAGCCCCAGCATTTT.